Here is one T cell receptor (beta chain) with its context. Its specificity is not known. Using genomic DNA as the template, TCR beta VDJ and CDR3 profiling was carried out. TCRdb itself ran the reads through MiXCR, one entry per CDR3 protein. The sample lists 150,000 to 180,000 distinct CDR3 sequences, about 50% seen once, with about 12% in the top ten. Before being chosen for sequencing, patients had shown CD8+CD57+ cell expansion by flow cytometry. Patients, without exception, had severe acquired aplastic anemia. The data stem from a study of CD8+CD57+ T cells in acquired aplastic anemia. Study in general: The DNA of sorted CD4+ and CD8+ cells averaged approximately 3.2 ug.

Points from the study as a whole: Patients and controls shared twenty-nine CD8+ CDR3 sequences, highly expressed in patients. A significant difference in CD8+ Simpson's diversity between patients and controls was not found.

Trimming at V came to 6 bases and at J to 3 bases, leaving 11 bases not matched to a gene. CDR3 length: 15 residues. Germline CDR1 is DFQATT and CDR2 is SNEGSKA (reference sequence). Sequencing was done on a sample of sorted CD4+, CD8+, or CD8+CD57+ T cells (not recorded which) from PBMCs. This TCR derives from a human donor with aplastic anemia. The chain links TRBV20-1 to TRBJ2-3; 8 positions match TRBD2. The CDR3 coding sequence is TGCAGTGCCAAAATAAGCGGGAGAGAGACAGATACGCAGTATTTT. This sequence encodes CSAKISGRETDTQYF.